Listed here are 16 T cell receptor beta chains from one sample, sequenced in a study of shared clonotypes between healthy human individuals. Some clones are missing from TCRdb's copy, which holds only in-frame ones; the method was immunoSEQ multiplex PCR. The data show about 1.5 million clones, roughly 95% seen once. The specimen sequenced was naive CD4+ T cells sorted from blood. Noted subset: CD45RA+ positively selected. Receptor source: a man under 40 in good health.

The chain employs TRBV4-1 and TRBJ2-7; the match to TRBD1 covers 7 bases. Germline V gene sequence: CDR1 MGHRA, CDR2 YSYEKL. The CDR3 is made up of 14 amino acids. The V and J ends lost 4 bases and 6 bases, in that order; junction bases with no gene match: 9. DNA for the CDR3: TGCGCCAGCAGCCCTAGGGACAGCCTTCCCGAGCAGTACTTC. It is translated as CASSPRDSLPEQYF.

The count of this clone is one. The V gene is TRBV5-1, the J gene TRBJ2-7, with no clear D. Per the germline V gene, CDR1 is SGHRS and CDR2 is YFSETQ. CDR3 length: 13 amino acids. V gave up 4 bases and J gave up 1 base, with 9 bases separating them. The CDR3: CASSTLGSYEQYF. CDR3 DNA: TGCGCCAGCAGCACCCTTGGGTCCTACGAGCAGTACTTC.

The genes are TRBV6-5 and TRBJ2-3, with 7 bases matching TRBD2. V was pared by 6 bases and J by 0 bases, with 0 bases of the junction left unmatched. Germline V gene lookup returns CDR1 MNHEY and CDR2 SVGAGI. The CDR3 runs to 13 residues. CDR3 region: CASRAGSTDTQYF. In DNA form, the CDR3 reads TGTGCCAGCAGAGCGGGGAGCACAGATACGCAGTATTTT.

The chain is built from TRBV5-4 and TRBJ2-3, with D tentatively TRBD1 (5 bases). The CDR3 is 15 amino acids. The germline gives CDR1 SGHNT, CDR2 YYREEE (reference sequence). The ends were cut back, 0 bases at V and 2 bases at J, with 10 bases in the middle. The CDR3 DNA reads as TGTGCCAGCAGCTTGGACCAGGGTGTCACAGATACGCAGTATTTT. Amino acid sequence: CASSLDQGVTDTQYF.

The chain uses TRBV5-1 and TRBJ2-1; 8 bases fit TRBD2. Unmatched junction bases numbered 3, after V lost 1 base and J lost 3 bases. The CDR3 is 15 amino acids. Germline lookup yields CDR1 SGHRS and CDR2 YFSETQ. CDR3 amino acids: CASSLISGNYNEQFF. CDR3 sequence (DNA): TGCGCCAGCAGCTTGATTAGCGGGAACTACAATGAGCAGTTCTTC.

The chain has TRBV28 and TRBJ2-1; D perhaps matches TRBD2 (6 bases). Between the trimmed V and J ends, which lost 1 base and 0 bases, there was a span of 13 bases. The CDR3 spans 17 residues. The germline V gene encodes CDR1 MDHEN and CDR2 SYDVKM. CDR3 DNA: TGTGCCAGCAGTTTATTTGCGGACGGGAGCTCCTACAATGAGCAGTTCTTC. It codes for CASSLFADGSSYNEQFF.

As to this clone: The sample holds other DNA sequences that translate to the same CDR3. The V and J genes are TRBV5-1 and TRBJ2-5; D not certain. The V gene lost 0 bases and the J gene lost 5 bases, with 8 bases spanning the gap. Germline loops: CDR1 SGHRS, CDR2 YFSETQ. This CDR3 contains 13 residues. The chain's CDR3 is CASSLDRWETQYF. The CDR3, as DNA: TGCGCCAGCAGCTTGGACAGATGGGAGACCCAGTACTTC.

CDR3 bases: TGCGCCAGCAGCTTTTTTGCCCCCGGGACTAGCGGGACATACACAGATACGCAGTATTTT. Translation gives CASSFFAPGTSGTYTDTQYF. The chain has TRBV5-1 and TRBJ2-3; TRBD2 matches 13 bases. CDR1 is SGHRS and CDR2 is YFSETQ in the germline V gene. This CDR3 is 20 amino acids long. J lost 2 bases, V lost 2 bases, and 14 bases had no gene match.

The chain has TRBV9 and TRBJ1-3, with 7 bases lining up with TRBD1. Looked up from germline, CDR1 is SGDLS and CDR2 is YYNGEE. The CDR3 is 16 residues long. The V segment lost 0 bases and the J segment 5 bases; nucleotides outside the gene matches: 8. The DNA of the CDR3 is TGTGCCAGCAGCGTAGGGGGGACAGAAGTGAGAAACACCATATATTTT. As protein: CASSVGGTEVRNTIYF.

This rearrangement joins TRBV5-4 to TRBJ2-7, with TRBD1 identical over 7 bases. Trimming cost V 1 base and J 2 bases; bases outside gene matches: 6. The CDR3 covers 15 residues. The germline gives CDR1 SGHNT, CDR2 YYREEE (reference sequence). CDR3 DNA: TGTGCCAGCAGCTTGTCCGGACAGGATCCCTACGAGCAGTACTTC. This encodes CASSLSGQDPYEQYF.

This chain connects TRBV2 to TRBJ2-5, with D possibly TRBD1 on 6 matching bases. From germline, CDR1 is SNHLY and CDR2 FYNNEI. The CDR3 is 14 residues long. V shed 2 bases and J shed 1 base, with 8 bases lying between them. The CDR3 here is CASSEQGFQETQYF. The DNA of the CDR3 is TGTGCCAGCAGTGAACAGGGGTTCCAAGAGACCCAGTACTTC.

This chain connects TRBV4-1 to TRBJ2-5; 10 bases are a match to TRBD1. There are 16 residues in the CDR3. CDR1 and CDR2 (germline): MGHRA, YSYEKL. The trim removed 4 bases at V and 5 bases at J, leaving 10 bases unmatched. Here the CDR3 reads CASSLSGTGVRETQYF. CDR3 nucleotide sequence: TGCGCCAGCAGCCTGAGCGGGACAGGGGTAAGGGAGACCCAGTACTTC.

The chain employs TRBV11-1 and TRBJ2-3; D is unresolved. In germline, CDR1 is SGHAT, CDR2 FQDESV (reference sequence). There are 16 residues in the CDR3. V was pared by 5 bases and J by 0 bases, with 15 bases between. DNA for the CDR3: TGTGCCAGCAGCCCGGTGGACCTTACTAGCACAGATACGCAGTATTTT. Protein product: CASSPVDLTSTDTQYF.

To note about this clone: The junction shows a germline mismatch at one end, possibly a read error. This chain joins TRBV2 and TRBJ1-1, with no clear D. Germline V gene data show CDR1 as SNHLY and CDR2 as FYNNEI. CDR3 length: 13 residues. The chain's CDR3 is CASIETENTEAFF. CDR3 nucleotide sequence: TGTGCCAGCATTGAAACAGAGAACACTGAAGCTTTCTTT.

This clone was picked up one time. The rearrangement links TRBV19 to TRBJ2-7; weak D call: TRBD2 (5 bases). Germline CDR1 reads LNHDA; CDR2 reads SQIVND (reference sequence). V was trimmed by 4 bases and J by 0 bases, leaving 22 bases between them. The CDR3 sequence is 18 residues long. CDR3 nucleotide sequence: TGTGCCAGTAGTACCACCGGGGTATTATCGTCGAGCTCCTACGAGCAGTACTTC. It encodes CASSTTGVLSSSSYEQYF.

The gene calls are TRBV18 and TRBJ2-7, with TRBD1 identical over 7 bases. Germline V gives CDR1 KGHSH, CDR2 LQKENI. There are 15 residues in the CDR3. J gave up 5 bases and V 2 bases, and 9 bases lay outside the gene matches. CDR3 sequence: CASSPSLTGRNEQYF. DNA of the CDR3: TGTGCCAGCTCACCATCGCTGACAGGGCGCAACGAGCAGTACTTC.